The rows below give T cell receptor beta chains drawn from one sample of a study of blood T cell repertoires in COVID-19. Some clones are missing from TCRdb's copy, which holds only in-frame ones; the method was immunoSEQ multiplex PCR. Of roughly 120,000 clones listed, approximately 89% were seen once; the top ten hold around 3.3%. Sample: peripheral blood. The receptors stem from a woman older than 75 with COVID-19, enrolled during active disease. CDR3s include the opening cysteine and the closing phenylalanine or tryptophan. A D gene is named only where the DNA matches it firmly. Only part of the rows carry a size: once, few, many, or a class if the clone is expanded.

TRBD1	TRBV19	TRBJ2-2	14	NA	CASSLTGVSGELFF	TGTGCCAGTAGTCTTACAGGGGTCAGCGGGGAGCTGTTTTTT
NA	TRBV24-1	TRBJ2-1	14	once	CATSDLLRGNEQFF	TGTGCCACCAGTGATTTGCTAAGGGGCAATGAGCAGTTCTTC
NA	TRBV4-1	TRBJ1-6	18	NA	CASSQEGDSEGYNSPLHF	TGCGCCAGCAGCCAAGAAGGCGATAGTGAGGGTTATAATTCACCCCTCCACTTT
NA	TRBV10-2	TRBJ2-3	17	NA	CASTSGLIGGSTDTQYF	TGCGCCAGCACCAGCGGGTTAATCGGCGGGAGCACAGATACGCAGTATTTT
NA	TRBV11-1	TRBJ1-1	14	NA	CASSPRQGSTEAFF	TGTGCCAGCAGTCCTCGGCAGGGAAGCACTGAAGCTTTCTTT
TRBD1	TRBV4-1	TRBJ1-4	14	NA	CASKRTGGNEKLFF	TGCGCCAGCAAGAGGACAGGGGGAAATGAAAAACTGTTTTTT
TRBD2	TRBV6-6	TRBJ2-5	14	NA	CASSSAGEVKTQYF	TGTGCCAGCAGTTCAGCGGGAGAGGTGAAGACCCAGTACTTC
TRBD2	TRBV5-4	TRBJ2-3	14	NA	CASSLAGGTDTQYF	TGTGCCAGCAGCCTAGCGGGAGGAACAGATACGCAGTATTTT
TRBD1	TRBV5-1	TRBJ1-4	14	NA	CASSVGQGAEKLFF	TGCGCCAGCAGCGTAGGACAGGGGGCTGAAAAACTGTTTTTT
TRBD2	TRBV5-1	TRBJ2-7	15	NA	CASSLVPGGAYEQYF	TGCGCCAGCAGCTTGGTGCCGGGGGGAGCCTACGAGCAGTACTTC
TRBD1	TRBV19	TRBJ1-5	18	NA	CASSIEGQGAYSNQPQHF	TGTGCCAGTAGTATAGAGGGACAGGGGGCCTATAGCAATCAGCCCCAGCATTTT
NA	TRBV10-3	TRBJ2-1	14	once	CAITQGRSYNEQFF	TGTGCCATCACCCAGGGGCGCTCCTACAATGAGCAGTTCTTC
NA	TRBV14	TRBJ1-1	14	few	CASSQVYGGTEAFF	TGTGCCAGCAGCCAAGTTTACGGGGGCACTGAAGCTTTCTTT
TRBD1	TRBV6-1	TRBJ2-3	16	NA	CASSGPGQRRQNTQYF	TGTGCCAGCAGTGGCCCGGGACAGCGTCGCCAAAATACGCAGTATTTT
NA	TRBV18	TRBJ2-7	14	NA	CASSSSGKSYEQYF	TGTGCCAGCTCATCGTCAGGGAAATCCTACGAGCAGTACTTC
TRBD2	TRBV4-2	TRBJ2-5	16	once	CASSHPSGSTPETQYF	TGTGCCAGCAGCCATCCTAGCGGGAGTACCCCAGAGACCCAGTACTTC
TRBD2	TRBV7-2	TRBJ2-5	15	NA	CASSAFGAGGETQYF	TGTGCCAGCAGCGCCTTTGGGGCGGGAGGCGAGACCCAGTACTTC
TRBD1	TRBV19	TRBJ1-3	16	NA	CASSSIDRASGNTIYF	TGTGCCAGTAGTTCGATCGACAGGGCGTCTGGAAACACCATATATTTT
NA	TRBV11-1	TRBJ2-1	16	NA	CASSGTGLRAYNEQFF	TGTGCCAGCAGCGGAACGGGACTCCGAGCTTATAATGAGCAGTTCTTC
TRBD1	TRBV7-2	TRBJ2-4	16	few	CASSPAGTGGYYIQYF	TGTGCCAGCAGCCCAGCCGGGACAGGGGGCTACTACATTCAGTACTTC
NA	TRBV4-3	TRBJ2-3	13	once	CASSQDPVDTQYF	TGCGCCAGCAGCCAAGACCCGGTAGATACGCAGTATTTT
NA	TRBV7-8	TRBJ1-1	15	NA	CASSLVRGMNTEAFF	TGTGCCAGCAGCTTAGTACGGGGAATGAACACTGAAGCTTTCTTT
TRBD1	TRBV19	TRBJ2-6	15	NA	CASSQGANGANVLTF	TGTGCCAGTAGTCAGGGGGCAAACGGGGCCAACGTCCTGACTTTC
NA	TRBV7-9	TRBJ2-5	13	NA	CASSFYRQETQYF	TGTGCCAGCAGCTTCTACAGGCAAGAGACCCAGTACTTC
TRBD1	TRBV14	TRBJ1-4	14	NA	CASSQNRGNEKLFF	TGTGCCAGCAGCCAGAACAGGGGAAATGAAAAACTGTTTTTT
TRBD1	TRBV7-9	TRBJ2-5	15	NA	CASSLGDRGQETQYF	TGTGCCAGCAGCTTAGGGGACAGGGGACAAGAGACCCAGTACTTC
TRBD2	TRBV2	TRBJ2-7	14	NA	CASSRLAEGYEQYF	TGTGCCAGCAGTAGACTAGCGGAGGGCTACGAGCAGTACTTC
TRBD1	TRBV19	TRBJ2-7	15	NA	CASSPRTGASYEQYF	TGTGCCAGTAGTCCCCGGACAGGGGCCTCCTACGAGCAGTACTTC
TRBD1	TRBV2	TRBJ2-7	13	NA	CASSRGQGDSRRF	TGTGCCAGCAGTAGGGGACAGGGGGATTCTCGTCGCTTC
TRBD2	TRBV14	TRBJ2-1	18	NA	CASSLGLAGLSSYNEQFF	TGTGCCAGCAGCCTGGGACTAGCGGGATTAAGCTCCTACAATGAGCAGTTCTTC
NA	TRBV6-6	TRBJ1-3	15	NA	CASSYGPGSGNTIYF	TGTGCCAGCAGTTACGGTCCGGGCTCTGGAAACACCATATATTTT
NA	TRBV21-1	TRBJ2-7	16	few	CASSKVTLAGGGEQYF	TGTGCCAGCAGCAAGGTAACCCTAGCGGGGGGGGGCGAGCAGTACTTC
NA	TRBV27	TRBJ2-5	14	NA	CASSLGAQGKTQYF	TGTGCCAGCAGTTTAGGGGCGCAGGGAAAGACCCAGTACTTC
TRBD1	TRBV5-6	TRBJ1-1	17	NA	CASSFSRTGGAITEAFF	TGTGCCAGCAGCTTTAGTAGGACAGGGGGCGCGATCACTGAAGCTTTCTTT
NA	TRBV11-3	TRBJ2-1	15	NA	CASSLDSFSYNEQFF	TGTGCCAGCAGCCTAGACTCTTTCTCCTACAATGAGCAGTTCTTC
TRBD1	TRBV19	TRBJ1-5	16	NA	CASSVGTGRWNQPQHF	TGTGCCAGTAGTGTCGGGACAGGGAGGTGGAATCAGCCCCAGCATTTT
TRBD1	TRBV10-3	TRBJ2-2	17	NA	CAISGPRQGAGSGELFF	TGTGCCATCAGTGGACCTAGACAGGGGGCCGGTAGCGGGGAGCTGTTTTTT
NA	TRBV28	TRBJ1-5	15	NA	CASSLRGASNQPQHF	TGTGCCAGCAGTTTACGGGGGGCTAGCAATCAGCCCCAGCATTTT
NA	TRBV3-1/TRBV3-2	TRBJ2-7	13	NA	CASSQDTPYEQYF	TGTGCCAGCAGCCAAGATACACCCTACGAGCAGTACTTC
TRBD1	TRBV5-1	TRBJ2-1	20	NA	CASSSEPGQGALSSYNEQFF	TGCGCCAGCAGCTCGGAACCGGGACAGGGGGCACTTAGCTCCTACAATGAGCAGTTCTTC
NA	TRBV28	TRBJ1-6	13	NA	CASTLQINSPLHF	TGTGCCAGCACCCTACAGATTAATTCACCCCTCCACTTT
TRBD2	TRBV24-1	TRBJ2-1	16	NA	CATSDPGTSGMDEQFF	TGTGCCACCAGTGATCCCGGGACTAGCGGGATGGATGAGCAGTTCTTC
TRBD1	TRBV10-3	TRBJ1-1	15	NA	CAISESPGGGTEAFF	TGTGCCATCAGTGAGTCCCCAGGGGGCGGCACTGAAGCTTTCTTT
TRBD1	TRBV7-3	TRBJ1-2	15	NA	CASSRDGAGGYGYTF	TGTGCCAGCAGCCGAGACGGGGCAGGGGGCTATGGCTACACCTTC
TRBD2	TRBV7-2	TRBJ2-5	16	NA	CASSLRAGGRQETQYF	TGTGCCAGCAGCTTACGGGCGGGAGGGCGCCAAGAGACCCAGTACTTC
NA	TRBV28	TRBJ1-1	15	few	CASSLVRLGNTEAFF	TGTGCCAGCAGTTTGGTCCGTCTCGGGAACACTGAAGCTTTCTTT
TRBD2	TRBV7-6	TRBJ2-2	17	NA	CASSLAGTSGKNGELFF	TGTGCCAGCAGCTTAGCCGGGACTAGCGGGAAGAACGGGGAGCTGTTTTTT
TRBD1	TRBV19	TRBJ1-5	16	NA	CASSIRTGVDGQPQHF	TGTGCCAGTAGTATACGGACAGGAGTGGATGGTCAGCCCCAGCATTTT
NA	TRBV7-2	TRBJ1-5	15	NA	CASSPGVGWVQPQHF	TGTGCCAGCAGCCCAGGGGTAGGGTGGGTTCAGCCCCAGCATTTT
NA	TRBV21-1	TRBJ2-7	13	NA	CASSKDRVNEQYF	TGTGCCAGCAGCAAAGACCGGGTGAACGAGCAGTACTTC
NA	TRBV9	TRBJ2-5	15	NA	CASSQGRDFSETQYF	TGTGCCAGCAGCCAGGGGAGGGATTTTTCCGAGACCCAGTACTTC
NA	TRBV6-6	TRBJ1-1	16	NA	CASSGAQAGRVTEAFF	TGTGCCAGCAGTGGCGCGCAGGCTGGGAGGGTGACTGAAGCTTTCTTT
NA	TRBV6-5	TRBJ1-5	15	few	CASILGGASNQPQHF	TGTGCCAGCATCCTGGGTGGGGCCAGCAATCAGCCCCAGCATTTT
TRBD2	TRBV28	TRBJ2-3	17	NA	CASSPIPGLAGENTQYF	TGTGCCAGCAGTCCGATCCCGGGACTAGCGGGAGAGAATACGCAGTATTTT